The 13 T cell receptor beta chains below were found in one sample sequenced in a study of shared clonotypes between healthy human individuals. TCRdb's copy holds only in-frame clones and misses some; the assay was immunoSEQ multiplex PCR. The sample lists 1.5 million to 1.9 million clones; approximately 98% were seen once. The specimen sequenced was naive CD4+ T cells sorted from blood. The subset is: CD45RA+ positively selected. These receptors all stem from a man aged 30 to 45 in good health.

The chain links TRBV4-3 to TRBJ1-1, with D maybe TRBD1 (5 bases). Trimming stripped 3 bases from V and 2 bases from J, with 25 bases between. Looked up from germline, CDR1 is LGHNA and CDR2 is YSLEER. This CDR3 comprises 19 residues. This chain's CDR3 is CASSQISGGWGRGNTEAFF. The DNA for the CDR3 is TGCGCCAGCAGCCAGATTTCCGGAGGCTGGGGCCGCGGAAACACTGAAGCTTTCTTT.

The chain couples TRBV5-1 to TRBJ1-4; D possibly corresponds to TRBD1 (5 bases). This CDR3 comprises 16 residues. V was clipped by 4 bases and J by 2 bases, with 15 bases between them. Germline CDR1 and CDR2: SGHRS and YFSETQ. The CDR3 protein is CASSPTGFSTNEKLFF. The CDR3 bases are TGCGCCAGCAGCCCCACAGGTTTTTCGACTAATGAAAAACTGTTTTTT. The full variable domain, rest sourced from reference TRBV5-1 and TRBJ1-4, is KAGVTQTPRYLIKTRGQQVTLSCSPISGHRSVSWYQQTPGQGLQFLFEYFSETQRNKGNFPGRFSGRQFSNSRSEMNVSTLELGDSALYLCASSPTGFSTNEKLFFGSGTQLSVL.

The rearrangement uses TRBV5-6 and TRBJ1-4; 8 nucleotides align to TRBD1. CDR1 and CDR2 (germline): SGHDT, YYEEEE. V trimming: 3 bases; J trimming: 7 bases; junction bases outside the gene matches: 8. CDR3 length: 15 amino acids. The CDR3 region has the DNA TGTGCCAGCAGCTACCCCAGGGGGCGGTCTGAAAAACTGTTTTTT. The encoded protein is CASSYPRGRSEKLFF.

This chain links TRBV6-6 with TRBJ2-5, with D tentatively TRBD1 or TRBD2 (5 bases each). The CDR3 spans 14 residues. V was trimmed by 2 bases and J by 4 bases, leaving 11 bases between them. CDR1 is MNHNY, CDR2 SVGAGI, per germline (reference sequence). The CDR3 protein is CASSYGGTAETQYF. The CDR3, as DNA: TGTGCCAGCAGTTACGGGGGAACGGCAGAGACCCAGTACTTC.

A word on this clone: Different DNA sequences within this sample yield the same CDR3. The chain is built from TRBV6-6 and TRBJ2-7; 7 nucleotides agree with TRBD2. Germline assignment: CDR1 MNHNY and CDR2 SVGAGI (reference sequence). With V trimmed by 5 bases and J by 3 bases, 1 base remained unmatched. The length of the CDR3 is 12 residues. The CDR3 coding sequence is TGTGCCAGCAGTCGCGGGGGCTACGAGCAGTACTTC. This codes for CASSRGGYEQYF.

The chain recombines TRBV7-8 with TRBJ2-1; 9 nucleotides agree with TRBD2. Germline V gives CDR1 SGHVS, CDR2 FQNEAQ. The CDR3 has 16 residues. J gave up 8 bases and V 2 bases, and 10 bases lay outside the gene matches. CDR3 sequence reads: CASSLRVSGRVHEQFF. The CDR3 nucleotides read TGTGCCAGCAGCTTAAGGGTTAGCGGGAGAGTGCATGAGCAGTTCTTC.

The CDR3 DNA sequence: TGTGCCAGTAGTATGCGATTCGGGGGAAGGGGCAACTACGAGCAGTACTTC. Translating it yields CASSMRFGGRGNYEQYF. The gene calls are TRBV19 and TRBJ2-7, with a weak D call TRBD2 (6 bases). V was cut by 3 bases and J by 3 bases, with 21 bases left in between. The CDR3 is 17 residues long. In germline, CDR1 is LNHDA, CDR2 SQIVND (reference sequence).

The chain employs TRBV5-4 and TRBJ2-1; D ambiguous. V lost 4 bases and J lost 9, with 17 bases in between. This CDR3 region has 14 residues. Per germline, CDR1 SGHNT and CDR2 YYREEE (reference sequence). The CDR3 is CASSLDEAVGEQFF. The CDR3 DNA reads TGTGCCAGCAGCCTTGACGAGGCAGTCGGTGAGCAGTTCTTC.

The gene calls are TRBV9 and TRBJ2-5; 7 bases agree with TRBD1. Trimming took 3 bases from V and 7 from J; bases not matched to a gene: 18. The CDR3 has 17 residues. In germline, CDR1 is SGDLS, CDR2 YYNGEE. The CDR3 nucleotides are TGTGCCAGCAGCGCTAACCCCATAAACAGGGGATGGGGGACCCAGTACTTC. Translated: CASSANPINRGWGTQYF.

The chain has TRBV9 and TRBJ2-7; D is ambiguous. The length of the CDR3 is 13 residues. The V end lost 5 bases, the J end lost 3 bases, and 12 bases lay between the germline ends. The germline CDR1 and CDR2 sequences are SGDLS and YYNGEE. The CDR3 sequence: CASRVPVNYEQYF. CDR3 coding DNA: TGTGCCAGCAGGGTCCCCGTAAACTACGAGCAGTACTTC.

The rearrangement joins TRBV5-6 to TRBJ2-7, with D perhaps assigned TRBD1 or TRBD2 (7 bases each). The V and J ends lost 0 bases and 4 bases respectively, with 23 bases between them. The CDR3 is 18 amino acids. Germline V gives CDR1 SGHDT, CDR2 YYEEEE. The CDR3 bases are TGTGCCAGCAGCTTGGACACCCAGGGGGGAGGGCCATTGTACGAGCAGTACTTC. As protein: CASSLDTQGGGPLYEQYF.

The V call is TRBV25-1, the J call TRBJ2-6; tentatively, D is TRBD2 (5 bases). CDR1 MGHDK and CDR2 SYGVNS come from the germline V gene. The CDR3 is 14 residues long. V was shortened by 8 bases and J by 0 bases, with 8 bases between the two germline ends. CDR3 sequence (DNA): TGTGCCAGCGCGACTAACTCTGGGGCCAACGTCCTGACTTTC. The encoded protein is CASATNSGANVLTF.

This rearrangement joins TRBV5-3 to TRBJ2-7; weak D call: TRBD1 (5 bases). TRBV5-3 is flagged as an ORF with uncertain function. The CDR3 is 15 amino acids. Between the trimmed V and J ends, which lost 0 bases and 2 bases, there was a span of 12 bases. The CDR3 sequence: CARSLVYRTPYEQYF. In DNA form, the CDR3 reads TGTGCCAGAAGCTTGGTTTACAGGACACCCTACGAGCAGTACTTC.